This T cell receptor (beta chain) was identified in a study of control samples from healthy donors and cancer patients. CDR1 and CDR2 (germline): MNHEY, SVGAGI. This CDR3 has 15 amino acids. V lost 7 bases and J lost 7, with 20 bases in between. Assay: immunoSEQ multiplex PCR; the TCRdb copy retains only in-frame clones and omits some. The sample includes 200,000 or so clones, over 80% of them seen just once. The rearrangement uses TRBV6-5 and TRBJ1-5; TRBD1 is a possible D gene (5 bases). This clonotype was sampled from a man aged 25 to 40 in good health. The specimen sequenced was blood. The chain's CDR3 is CASNNIGGSGQPQHF. For the CDR3, the DNA is TGTGCCAGCAATAACATTGGGGGGTCAGGGCAGCCCCAGCATTTT.